One T cell receptor (beta chain) is described in this entry. The clone's antigen remains unknown. No per-base quality is available; no much larger clone lies one base away. Library preparation was by RT-PCR. Sequenced using a NextSeq 550. Clones were called with MiXCR by TCRdb after fastp trimmed the public reads at Q25, and only in-frame beta chains were retained. Duplicate CDR3 protein sequences are folded into a single record with the most common DNA and genes. This sample holds under 170,000 distinct CDR3 sequences; roughly two fifths were observed only once. The leading ten clones occupy roughly 50% of the sample. The sample belongs to a study of patients and donors after allogeneic stem cell transplantation (dated by TCRdb to 2018 to 2020). Measured from the cysteine to the phenylalanine, the CDR3 is 14 residues long. Only the CDR3 part of the read is kept: 42 bases, read in frame from the first base. CDR1 and CDR2, looked up from the germline V gene, are SGHVS and FNYEAQ. V and J are truncated by 4 bases and 5 bases respectively, leaving an intervening sequence of 14 bases.

The clonotype was recovered from a human donor who was either an allogeneic HSCT recipient or a stem cell or donor lymphocyte infusion donor (not recorded which). It is not recorded whose cells these are; they may come from a transplant donor. Specimen: blood, either unsorted or a sorted T cell fraction (not recorded which). The V and J genes are TRBV7-6 and TRBJ1-1; the D gene is perhaps TRBD1, from 5 matching bases. The DNA is TGTGCCAGCAGCTATAGGACGGGGGGGACTGAAGCTTTCTTT. Translation gives CASSYRTGGTEAFF.